This T cell receptor beta chain was captured in a study of T cell responses to AZD1222 COVID-19 vaccine. Study-level findings and limits: A reported finding is that nearly half of spike-specific TCRs target unmutated variant regions. The donor cohort was predominantly white British with a female majority, and clonal diversity may have been underestimated. With dominance at 160-218 and 743-854, vaccine-associated CD4 TCRs spanned spike. Once two AZD1222 doses were given, Spike-specific TCR breadth and depth went up.

Assay used: immunoSEQ multiplex PCR; TCRdb lists only in-frame clones, some missing. Here the sample spans 100,000 to 150,000 clones, 80% to 90% being singletons. As concerns this clone: Its matching antigen is unknown.

Germline V CDR1 and CDR2: KGHSH, LQKENI. The CDR3 totals 14 residues. The V gene end was trimmed by 6 bases and the J gene end by 5 bases; junction bases not matched to a gene: 6. The V call is TRBV18, the J call TRBJ1-5; 8 nucleotides align to TRBD1. The TCR was taken from an adult who received the AZD1222 COVID-19 vaccine. This sample comprised peripheral blood, obtained 28 days after the second AZD1222 dose. This CDR3 is CASSRETGDQPQHF. The CDR3 DNA reads as TGTGCCAGCTCCCGGGAGACAGGGGATCAGCCCCAGCATTTT.